The clone carrying this T cell receptor beta chain has a single count. What it recognizes is unknown. The sample comes from a study of radiotherapy plus CTLA-4 blockade in lung cancer. Study-level results: Clones of tumor-derived TCRs expanded in blood after radiotherapy plus ipilimumab. Reportedly, early blood T cell clone dynamics best predicted response, with interferon-beta.

Using immunoSEQ multiplex PCR, the repertoire was profiled, and TCRdb retains in-frame clones only, with some absent. This table holds 42,000 or so clones, more than 75% found once. The germline V gene encodes CDR1 KGHSH and CDR2 LQKENI. V lost 2 bases to trimming and J lost 5 bases, with 9 bases between them. The CDR3 sequence is 13 residues long. Lung cancer patients with chemo-refractory metastatic non-small-cell disease were given focal radiation plus CTLA-4 blockade with ipilimumab. The input for sequencing was peripheral blood, taken from a patient treated with radiotherapy plus ipilimumab. This sequence joins TRBV18 and TRBJ1-2, with D possibly TRBD1 on 5 matching bases. The receptor was derived from a human donor with non-small cell lung cancer that progressed on radiotherapy plus ipilimumab. Here the CDR3 DNA reads TGTGCCAGCTCACCATCCGGGGGGTATGGCTACACCTTC. Its translation is CASSPSGGYGYTF.